The T cell receptor (beta chain) under discussion was sequenced for a study of T cells in Graves' hyperthyroidism and ophthalmopathy. Overall study context: Staff took peripheral blood when the initial diagnosis was made, before any treatment began.

Exclusions: uncontrolled infection, other autoimmune disease, pregnancy, lactation. V was cut by 7 bases and J by 3 bases, with 11 bases left in between. The CDR3 runs to 13 residues. Looked up from germline, CDR1 is KGHDR and CDR2 is SFDVKD. This clonotype came up many times. The investigators amplified TCR beta CDR3 regions from RNA transcripts. A set of HTBI primers served as the primers for a first-round RT-PCR of the TCR CDR3. TCRdb passed the multiplex PCR reads through MiXCR, listing each CDR3 protein once. The sample lists around 350,000 distinct CDR3 sequences, 15% to 20% occurring once. Sequenced sample: blood. This TCR was recovered from a woman between 18 and 29 years old with Graves' hyperthyroidism. J is TRBJ1-1 and V is TRBV24-1, with D maybe TRBD1 (5 bases). The CDR3 loop is CATRSRGDTEAFF. For the CDR3, the DNA is TGTGCCACCAGGAGCCGGGGGGACACTGAAGCTTTCTTT.